This passage covers 8 T cell receptor beta chains from one sample sequenced in a study of blood T cell repertoires in COVID-19. Data came from immunoSEQ multiplex PCR; TCRdb stores just in-frame clones and leaves some out. The sample contains approximately 110,000 clones, approximately 91% of which appear only once. The sample consisted of peripheral blood. All receptors derive from a woman between 70 and 85 years old who had recovered from COVID-19.

V and J are TRBV27 and TRBJ2-3, with D maybe TRBD2 (6 bases). The CDR3 has 16 residues. The V end was cut by 10 bases, the J end by 3 bases, with 23 bases between. Germline CDR1 MNHEY, CDR2 SMNVEV (reference sequence). The CDR3 bases are TGTGCCACCAAAAAGGACCTGAGTGGAGGGACAGATACGCAGTATTTT. It yields the protein CATKKDLSGGTDTQYF.

This chain connects TRBV12-3 or TRBV12-4 to TRBJ2-5, with TRBD2 identical over 8 bases. The CDR3 contains 13 residues. Trimming took 7 bases from V and 3 from J; bases not matched to a gene: 4. The CDR3 DNA reads TGTGCCAGCACGCGGGGGGCAAAAGAGACCCAGTACTTC. Protein: CASTRGAKETQYF.

This clone was found once. The rearrangement uses TRBV19 and TRBJ1-2, with D hard to call. CDR1 is LNHDA and CDR2 is SQIVND in the germline V gene (reference sequence). There are 14 residues in the CDR3. Trimming took off 3 bases at V and 8 bases at J, with 16 bases between the two ends. CDR3 sequence: CASSMTSRTRGYTF. The CDR3 region has the DNA TGTGCCAGTAGTATGACGTCCAGGACTAGGGGCTACACCTTC.

The genes are TRBV28 and TRBJ1-2; the match to TRBD1 covers 7 bases. Germline loops: CDR1 MDHEN, CDR2 SYDVKM. The ends lost 8 bases at V and 4 bases at J; junction bases unmatched: 7. The CDR3 consists of 13 residues. The CDR3 DNA follows: TGTGCCAGCTCTAAAGGGGGCGCCTATGGCTACACCTTC. This translates into CASSKGGAYGYTF.

The chain has TRBV15 and TRBJ2-1, with a weak D call TRBD1 (6 bases). V dropped 8 bases and J dropped 5 bases, with 16 bases sitting between them. Germline loops: CDR1 LNHNV, CDR2 YYDKDF (reference sequence). The CDR3 contains 14 residues. The CDR3 sequence: CATQFQGFNNEQFF. CDR3 coding DNA: TGTGCCACCCAATTTCAGGGGTTCAACAATGAGCAGTTCTTC. The complete variable domain, with remaining parts taken from reference TRBV15 and TRBJ2-1, reads DAMVIQNPRYQVTQFGKPVTLSCSQTLNHNVMYWYQQKSSQAPKLLFHYYDKDFNNEADTPDNFQSRRPNTSFCFLDIRSPGLGDTAMYLCATQFQGFNNEQFFGPGTRLTVL.

CDR3 bases: TGTGCCAGCAGCCTCCGGGACAGGGAAACCGGGGAGCTGTTTTTT. The encoded protein is CASSLRDRETGELFF. The genes are TRBV6-5 and TRBJ2-2, with 9 bases identical to TRBD1. The V gene's germline CDR1 is MNHEY and CDR2 SVGAGI. J was trimmed by 5 bases and V by 6 bases; bases with no gene match: 7. The CDR3 consists of 15 residues.

V gene TRBV5-1 combines with J gene TRBJ2-7; no clear D gene. From germline, CDR1 is SGHRS and CDR2 YFSETQ. The V gene lost 3 bases and the J gene lost 4 bases, with 17 bases spanning the gap. The CDR3 has 15 amino acids. This chain's CDR3 is CASSSQSPASYEQYF. DNA of the CDR3: TGCGCCAGCAGCTCCCAATCCCCCGCCAGTTACGAGCAGTACTTC.

V is TRBV28 and J is TRBJ1-4; 8 nucleotides line up with TRBD1. This CDR3 has 16 residues. Trimming removed 6 bases from V and 6 bases from J; junction bases left unmatched: 12. Germline CDR1 MDHEN, CDR2 SYDVKM. In DNA form, the CDR3 reads TGTGCCAGCAGCCCGGACAGGGTATTAATATATGAAAAACTGTTTTTT. Translation gives CASSPDRVLIYEKLFF.